One TCR beta chain is described in this entry. Its cognate antigen is unknown. The data were taken from a study of T-cell memory formation after mild COVID-19. Notes on the study in general: Most CD4+ clones that shrank were in CM and EM, while CD8+ ones turned up in EMRA. Within pre-infection memory, some responding clones were found, suggesting cross-reactive memory joined.

Germline V gene lookup returns CDR1 MGHRA and CDR2 YSYEKL. The CDR3 spans 14 residues. Deletions cut 4 bases from V and 6 bases from J, with 13 bases between. With constant-segment primers, 5'RACE yielded cDNA libraries of TCR alpha and TCR beta that carried sample barcodes and UMIs. TCRdb called the 5' RACE reads again in MiXCR, with one record for every CDR3 protein. The table includes 140,000 to 150,000 distinct CDR3 sequences, under 30% detected once. The receptor comes from an adult woman who had mild COVID-19 (a few samples of this study predate the infection). Cell type and time point are not known. Sequencing input: PBMCs or a T cell subset sorted from them (not recorded which). The rearrangement links TRBV4-1 to TRBJ2-1; D remains unclear. CDR3 in DNA: TGCGCCAGCAGCCCGGGTCCCTCTGCCAATGAGCAGTTCTTC. This codes for CASSPGPSANEQFF.